This TCR beta chain came from a study of radiotherapy plus CTLA-4 blockade in lung cancer. Study-level points and caveats: Among blood TCR repertoires after radiotherapy plus ipilimumab, tumor-derived clones expanded.

The assay was immunoSEQ multiplex PCR, and TCRdb's table has in-frame clones only and misses some. The profile shows about 95,000 clones, about 80% of them singletons. CDR1 is SQVTM, CDR2 ANQGSEA, per germline. V shed 3 bases and J 4 bases; nucleotides not matched to a gene: 6. This CDR3 is built from 15 residues. Regarding this clone: As yet, its antigen is unknown. The sample holds other DNA sequences that translate to the same CDR3.

This sequence joins TRBV29-1 and TRBJ2-2, with TRBD2 identical over 9 bases. Source: peripheral blood, taken from a patient treated with radiotherapy plus ipilimumab. The clonotype was recovered from a human donor with non-small cell lung cancer who had stable disease on radiotherapy plus ipilimumab. The CDR3 nucleotides read TGCAGCGTTGATCCGCGGGGGGGGCGCACCGGGGAGCTGTTTTTT. Translated: CSVDPRGGRTGELFF.